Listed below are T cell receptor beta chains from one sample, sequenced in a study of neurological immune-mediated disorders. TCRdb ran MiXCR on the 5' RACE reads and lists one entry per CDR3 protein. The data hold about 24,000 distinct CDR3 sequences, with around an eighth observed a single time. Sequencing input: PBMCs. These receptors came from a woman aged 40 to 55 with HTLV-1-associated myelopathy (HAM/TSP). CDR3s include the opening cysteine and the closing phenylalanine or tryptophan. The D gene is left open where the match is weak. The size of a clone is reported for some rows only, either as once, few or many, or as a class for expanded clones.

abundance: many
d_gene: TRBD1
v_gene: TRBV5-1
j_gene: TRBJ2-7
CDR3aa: CASSTGTGWYEQYF
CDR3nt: TGCGCCAGCAGCACCGGGACAGGGTGGTACGAGCAGTACTTC

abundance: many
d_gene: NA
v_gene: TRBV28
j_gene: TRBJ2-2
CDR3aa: CASSIPDTGELFF
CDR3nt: TGTGCCAGCTCTATTCCAGACACCGGGGAGCTGTTTTTT

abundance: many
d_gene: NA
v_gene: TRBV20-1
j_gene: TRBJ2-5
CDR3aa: CSVGSAQETQYF
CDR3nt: TGCAGTGTTGGGTCGGCCCAAGAGACCCAGTACTTC

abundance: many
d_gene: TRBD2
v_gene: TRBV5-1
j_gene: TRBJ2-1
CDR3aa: CASSLAGDRYNEQFF
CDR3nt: TGCGCCAGCAGTCTGGCGGGGGACCGCTACAATGAGCAGTTCTTC

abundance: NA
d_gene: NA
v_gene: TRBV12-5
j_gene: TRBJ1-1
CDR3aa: CASGPPYQGSNTEAFF
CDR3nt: TGTGCTAGTGGCCCCCCGTACCAAGGGTCGAACACTGAAGCTTTCTTT

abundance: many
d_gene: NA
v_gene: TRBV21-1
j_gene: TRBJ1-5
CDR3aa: CASTTPITVRIRPQHF
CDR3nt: TGTGCCAGCACCACCCCGATAACAGTGCGGATTAGGCCCCAGCATTTT

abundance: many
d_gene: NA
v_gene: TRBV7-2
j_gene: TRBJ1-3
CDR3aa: CASSPQGGRNTIYF
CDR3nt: TGTGCCAGCAGCCCCCAAGGAGGGAGAAACACCATATATTTT

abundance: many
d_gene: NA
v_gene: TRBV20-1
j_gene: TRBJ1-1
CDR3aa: CSAQQGITEAFF
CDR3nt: TGCAGTGCCCAACAGGGAATCACTGAAGCTTTCTTT

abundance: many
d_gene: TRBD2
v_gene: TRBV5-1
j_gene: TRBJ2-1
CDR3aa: CASSLAAAGARNEQFF
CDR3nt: TGCGCCAGCAGCTTGGCAGCAGCGGGAGCGAGGAATGAGCAGTTCTTC

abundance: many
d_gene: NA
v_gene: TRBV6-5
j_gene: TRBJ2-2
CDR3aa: CASSFIGDWDTGELFF
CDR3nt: TGTGCCAGCAGTTTTATAGGGGATTGGGACACCGGGGAGCTGTTTTTT

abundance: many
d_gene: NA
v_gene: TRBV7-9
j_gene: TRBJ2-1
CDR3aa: CASSLTSPNEQFF
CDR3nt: TGTGCCAGCAGCTTAACATCCCCCAATGAGCAGTTCTTC

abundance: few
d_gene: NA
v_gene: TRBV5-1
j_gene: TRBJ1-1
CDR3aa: CASSFYICSARENTEAFF
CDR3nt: NA

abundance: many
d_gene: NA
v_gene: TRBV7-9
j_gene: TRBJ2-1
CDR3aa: CASSIGGGNEQFF
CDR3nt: TGTGCCAGCAGCATCGGAGGTGGCAATGAGCAGTTCTTC

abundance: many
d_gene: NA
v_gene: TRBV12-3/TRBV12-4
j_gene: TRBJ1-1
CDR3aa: CASSFGGVGTEAFF
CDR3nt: TGTGCCAGCAGTTTTGGGGGCGTGGGGACTGAAGCTTTCTTT

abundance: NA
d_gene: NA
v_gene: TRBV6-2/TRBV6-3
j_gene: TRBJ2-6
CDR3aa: CSSRPPGMGDNVLTF
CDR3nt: TGTTCCAGCAGGCCTCCAGGGATGGGGGACAACGTCCTGACTTTC

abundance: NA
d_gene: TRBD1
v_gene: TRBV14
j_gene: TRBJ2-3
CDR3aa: CASSRSGQSTDTQYF
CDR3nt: TGTGCCAGCAGCCGTTCGGGACAGAGCACAGATACGCAGTATTTT

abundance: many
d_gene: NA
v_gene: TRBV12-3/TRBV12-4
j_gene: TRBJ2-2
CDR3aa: CASSLIRVGTTGELFF
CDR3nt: TGTGCCAGCAGTTTGATCAGGGTAGGAACGACCGGGGAGCTGTTTTTT

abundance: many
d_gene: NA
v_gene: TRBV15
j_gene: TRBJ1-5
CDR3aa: CATSSPEGTQPQHF
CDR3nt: TGTGCCACCAGCAGCCCGGAAGGGACTCAGCCCCAGCATTTT

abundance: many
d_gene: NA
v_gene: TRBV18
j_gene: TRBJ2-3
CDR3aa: CASSPRAGATDTQYF
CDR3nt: TGTGCCAGCTCACCGCGGGCAGGGGCCACAGATACGCAGTATTTT

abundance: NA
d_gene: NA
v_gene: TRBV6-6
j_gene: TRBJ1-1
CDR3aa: CAISQDFELNTFEAFF
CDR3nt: TGTGCCATTAGCCAGGACTTTGAATTGAATACATTCGAAGCTTTCTTT

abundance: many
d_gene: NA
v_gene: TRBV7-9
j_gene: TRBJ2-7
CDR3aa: CASSPGISYEQYF
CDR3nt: TGTGCCAGCAGCCCTGGGATCTCCTACGAGCAGTACTTC

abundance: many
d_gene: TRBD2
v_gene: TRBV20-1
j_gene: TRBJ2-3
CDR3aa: CSATTSGVTDTQYF
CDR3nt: TGCAGTGCTACCACTAGCGGGGTTACAGATACGCAGTATTTT

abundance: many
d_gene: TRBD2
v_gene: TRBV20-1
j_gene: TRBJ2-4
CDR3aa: CSAGTSGKSKNIQYF
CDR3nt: TGCAGTGCTGGGACTAGCGGGAAATCCAAAAACATTCAGTACTTC

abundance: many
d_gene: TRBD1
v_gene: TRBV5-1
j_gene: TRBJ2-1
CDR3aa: CASSRTGANEQFF
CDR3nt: TGCGCCAGCAGCCGGACAGGGGCGAATGAGCAGTTCTTC

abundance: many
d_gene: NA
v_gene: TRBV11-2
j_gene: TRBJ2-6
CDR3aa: CASSPLKKGLSSGANVLTF
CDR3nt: TGTGCCAGCAGCCCCTTGAAAAAGGGACTGAGCTCTGGGGCCAACGTCCTGACTTTC

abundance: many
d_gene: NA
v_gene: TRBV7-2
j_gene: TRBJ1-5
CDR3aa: CASSFDGAYQPQHF
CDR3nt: TGTGCCAGCAGCTTCGACGGCGCCTATCAGCCCCAGCATTTT

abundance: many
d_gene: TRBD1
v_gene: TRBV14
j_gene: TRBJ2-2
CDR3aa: CASSHVTGEGTGELFF
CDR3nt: TGTGCCAGCAGCCATGTCACAGGGGAAGGTACCGGGGAGCTGTTTTTT

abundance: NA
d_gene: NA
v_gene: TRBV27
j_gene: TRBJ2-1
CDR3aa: CASILDSYNEQFF
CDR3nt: TGTGCCAGCATCCTAGACAGTTACAATGAGCAGTTCTTC

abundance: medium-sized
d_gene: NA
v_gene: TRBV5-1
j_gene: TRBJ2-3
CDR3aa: CASSPRRGDTQYF
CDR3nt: TGCGCCAGCAGCCCTCGCAGGGGAGATACGCAGTATTTT

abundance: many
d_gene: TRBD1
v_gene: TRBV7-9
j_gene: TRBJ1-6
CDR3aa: CASSFRQGGSPLHF
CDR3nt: TGTGCCAGCAGCTTTAGACAGGGAGGCTCACCCCTCCACTTT

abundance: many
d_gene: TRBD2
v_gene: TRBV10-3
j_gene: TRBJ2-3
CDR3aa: CAISESRRGGDTQYF
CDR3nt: TGTGCCATCAGTGAGTCTCGGCGGGGGGGCGATACGCAGTATTTT

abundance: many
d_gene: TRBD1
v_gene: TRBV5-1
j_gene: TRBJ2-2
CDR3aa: CASSSRTGGNTGELFF
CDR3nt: TGCGCCAGCAGCTCTAGGACAGGGGGGAACACCGGGGAGCTGTTTTTT

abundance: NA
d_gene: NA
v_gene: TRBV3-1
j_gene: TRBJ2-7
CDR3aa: CASSQPETEQYF
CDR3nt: TGTGCCAGCAGCCAACCAGAAACCGAGCAGTACTTC

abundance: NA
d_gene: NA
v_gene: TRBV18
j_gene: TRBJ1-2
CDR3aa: CASSPIRGSASQPPNYGYTF
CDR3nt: TGTGCCAGCTCACCCATTCGGGGTTCGGCCTCACAACCCCCTAACTATGGCTACACCTTC

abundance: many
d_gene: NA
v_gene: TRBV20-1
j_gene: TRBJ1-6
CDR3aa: CSARVSQGNNSPLHF
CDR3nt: TGCAGTGCTAGAGTGTCGCAGGGAAATAATTCACCCCTCCACTTT

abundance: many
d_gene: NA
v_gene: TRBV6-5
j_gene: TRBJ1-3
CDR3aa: CASSSPGGNTIYF
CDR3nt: TGTGCCAGCAGTTCCCCTGGGGGAAACACCATATATTTT

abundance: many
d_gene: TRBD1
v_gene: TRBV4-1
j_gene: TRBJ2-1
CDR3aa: CASSQEGQAFSNEQFF
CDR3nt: TGCGCCAGCAGCCAGGAGGGACAGGCTTTCTCCAATGAGCAGTTCTTC

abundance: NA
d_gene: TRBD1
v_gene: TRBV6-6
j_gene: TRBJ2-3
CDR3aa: CAVTGGDGPDTQYF
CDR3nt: TGTGCCGTGACAGGGGGCGACGGGCCAGATACGCAGTATTTT

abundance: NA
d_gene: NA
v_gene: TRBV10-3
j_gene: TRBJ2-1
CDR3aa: CAISARGNEQLF
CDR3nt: TGTGCCATCAGTGCCAGGGGCAATGAGCAGCTCTTC

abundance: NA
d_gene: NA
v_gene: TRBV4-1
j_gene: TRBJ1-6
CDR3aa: CASSSVTVYNAPLHF
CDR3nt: TGCGCCAGCAGCTCTGTCACAGTGTATAATGCACCCCTCCACTTT

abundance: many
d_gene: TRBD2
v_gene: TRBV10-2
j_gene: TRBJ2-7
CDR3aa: CASGETSGYEQYF
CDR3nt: TGCGCCAGCGGCGAGACTAGCGGGTACGAGCAGTACTTC

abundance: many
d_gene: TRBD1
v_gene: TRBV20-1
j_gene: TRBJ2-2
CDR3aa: CSARDGTGDTGELFF
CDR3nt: TGCAGTGCTAGAGATGGGACAGGGGACACCGGGGAGCTGTTTTTT

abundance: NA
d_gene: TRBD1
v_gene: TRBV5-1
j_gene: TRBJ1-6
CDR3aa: CASSQLTQGVQSPLHF
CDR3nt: TGCGCCAGCAGCCAGTTAACACAGGGGGTACAGTCACCCCTCCACTTT

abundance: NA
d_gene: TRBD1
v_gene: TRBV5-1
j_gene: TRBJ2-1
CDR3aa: CASARQGAGNEQFF
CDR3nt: TGCGCCAGTGCAAGACAGGGGGCCGGTAATGAGCAGTTCTTC

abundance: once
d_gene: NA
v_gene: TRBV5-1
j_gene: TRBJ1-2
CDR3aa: CAISDNRSNYVYTF
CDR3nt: TGCGCCATCAGCGACAATCGATCTAACTATGTCTACACCTTC

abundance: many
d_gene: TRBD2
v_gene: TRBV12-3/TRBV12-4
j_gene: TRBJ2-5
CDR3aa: CASSAPGRGLKETQYF
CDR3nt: TGTGCCAGCAGTGCCCCAGGGAGGGGACTTAAAGAGACCCAGTACTTC

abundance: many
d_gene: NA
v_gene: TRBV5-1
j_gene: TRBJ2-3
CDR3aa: CASSFAKSQADTQYF
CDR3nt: TGCGCCAGCAGCTTTGCCAAGAGCCAGGCAGATACGCAGTATTTT

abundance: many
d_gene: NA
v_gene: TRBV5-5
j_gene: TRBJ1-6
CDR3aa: CASSVTGTENSPLHF
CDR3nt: TGTGCCAGCAGCGTTACCGGGACGGAGAATTCACCCCTCCACTTT

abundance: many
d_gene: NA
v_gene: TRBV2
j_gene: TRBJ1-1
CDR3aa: CASTILLQASTEAFF
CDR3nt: TGTGCCAGCACGATACTACTACAGGCGAGCACTGAAGCTTTCTTT

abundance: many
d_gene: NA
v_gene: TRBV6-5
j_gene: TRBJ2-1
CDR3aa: CASSYSSGRNEQFF
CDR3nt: TGTGCCAGCAGTTACTCTTCGGGGCGAAATGAGCAGTTCTTC

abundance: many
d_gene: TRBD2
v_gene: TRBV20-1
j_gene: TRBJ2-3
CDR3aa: CSASGGVSDTQYF
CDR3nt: TGCAGTGCTAGCGGGGGGGTCAGTGATACGCAGTATTTT

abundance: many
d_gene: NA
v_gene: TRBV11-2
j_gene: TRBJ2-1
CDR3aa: CASSLDRDNEQFF
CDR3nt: TGTGCCAGCAGCTTAGACCGAGACAATGAGCAGTTCTTC